Below are 15 T cell receptor beta chains sequenced from a single sample in a study of blood T cell repertoires in COVID-19. Repertoires were generated with immunoSEQ multiplex PCR, while TCRdb's copy carries only in-frame clones and drops some. The repertoire holds tens of thousands of clones, approximately 92% seen once, with about 9.1% in the top ten. Source material: peripheral blood. The receptors originated from a woman aged 80 or over with active COVID-19.

CDR3: CASNPGQGVPNQPQHF. CDR3 nucleotides: TGTGCCAGTAATCCGGGACAGGGAGTACCCAATCAGCCCCAGCATTTT. The rearrangement uses TRBV19 and TRBJ1-5; 9 bases are shared with TRBD1. With 7 bases clipped from V and 3 bases from J, the junction kept 10 bases outside the gene matches. This CDR3 has 16 residues. Germline V gene lookup returns CDR1 LNHDA and CDR2 SQIVND (reference sequence).

In DNA form, the CDR3 reads TGCAGCGTTGAAGATCAACATATGACAGATACGCAGTATTTT. Its translation: CSVEDQHMTDTQYF. This chain links TRBV29-1 with TRBJ2-3; D not certain. The CDR3 consists of 14 residues. Trimming stripped 0 bases from V and 3 bases from J, with 10 bases between. The germline V gene has CDR1 SQVTM and CDR2 ANQGSEA.

The chain recombines TRBV7-9 with TRBJ1-2, with 7 bases identical to TRBD1. V trimming: 1 base; J trimming: 8 bases; junction bases outside the gene matches: 4. Looked up from germline, CDR1 is SEHNR and CDR2 is FQNEAQ (reference sequence). This CDR3 has 13 amino acids. The CDR3, as DNA: TGTGCCAGCAGCTTAGACAGGGGAGGCGGCTACACCTTC. This codes for CASSLDRGGGYTF.

The rearrangement links TRBV12-3 or TRBV12-4 to TRBJ1-6, with D perhaps TRBD1 (5 bases). The ends were cut back, 7 bases at V and 5 bases at J, with 9 bases in the middle. The CDR3 length is 13 residues. In DNA form, the CDR3 reads TGTGCCAGCAATCGGGGGGATAATTCACCCCTCCACTTT. It is translated as CASNRGDNSPLHF.

The CDR3 region is CASSPWDRVHGELFF. CDR3 DNA sequence: TGTGCCAGCAGCCCCTGGGACAGGGTTCACGGGGAGCTGTTTTTT. V usage is TRBV9 and J usage is TRBJ2-2, with TRBD1 identical over 9 bases. The V gene end was trimmed by 4 bases and the J gene end by 7 bases; junction bases not matched to a gene: 8. Germline lookup yields CDR1 SGDLS and CDR2 YYNGEE. The CDR3 sequence is 15 residues long. Based on the CDR3 plus reference TRBV9 and TRBJ2-2, the full variable domain is DSGVTQTPKHLITATGQRVTLRCSPRSGDLSVYWYQQSLDQGLQFLIQYYNGEERAKGNILERFSAQQFPDLHSELNLSSLELGDSALYFCASSPWDRVHGELFFGEGSRLTVL.

J is TRBJ2-3 and V is TRBV24-1; 12 bases line up with TRBD2. The CDR3 length is 15 residues. The V gene end was trimmed by 10 bases and the J gene end by 5 bases; junction bases not matched to a gene: 9. Germline V gene data show CDR1 as KGHDR and CDR2 as SFDVKD. In DNA, the CDR3 is TGTGCCACATCAAACCCGACTAGCGGGGGAGATACGCAGTATTTT. Residues: CATSNPTSGGDTQYF.

This rearrangement joins TRBV24-1 to TRBJ2-5; D is perhaps TRBD2 (5 bases). Trimming took 2 bases from V and 2 from J, leaving 8 bases between them. The CDR3 length is 14 residues. Germline V gives CDR1 KGHDR, CDR2 SFDVKD. CDR3 DNA: TGTGCCACCAGTGATTGGACGGGGCAAGAGACCCAGTACTTC. The encoded protein is CATSDWTGQETQYF.

This clone appeared a single time. The chain joins TRBV5-5 to TRBJ1-6, with D hard to call. Trimming pared 4 bases from V and 5 bases from J, leaving 13 bases between. This CDR3 region has 15 residues. In germline, CDR1 is SGHKS, CDR2 YYEKEE (reference sequence). The CDR3 nucleotides are TGTGCCAGCAGCCGGGAGGCGGGGAATAATTCACCCCTCCACTTT. The encoded protein is CASSREAGNNSPLHF.

The V and J genes are TRBV11-2 and TRBJ2-1; 7 nucleotides line up with TRBD2. The junction had 6 bases not matched to a gene; V was cut back by 6 bases and J by 4 bases. There are 14 residues in the CDR3. CDR1 and CDR2 from the germline V gene are SGHAT and FQNNGV. The CDR3 nucleotides read TGTGCCAGCAGTGAGCGGGGAGGGTACAATGAGCAGTTCTTC. Residues: CASSERGGYNEQFF.

The chain joins TRBV28 to TRBJ1-1; D unresolved. This CDR3 has 14 residues. In germline, CDR1 is MDHEN, CDR2 SYDVKM. With 2 bases removed from V and 1 base from J, the gap between germline ends came to 8 bases. The CDR3 protein is CASSLAHRNTEAFF. CDR3 nucleotides: TGTGCCAGCAGTTTAGCTCACAGGAACACTGAAGCTTTCTTT.

This clone has a single count. The chain has TRBV5-1 and TRBJ2-7; TRBD2 aligns across 8 bases. The V segment lost 5 bases and the J segment 0 bases; nucleotides outside the gene matches: 4. The germline gives CDR1 SGHRS, CDR2 YFSETQ. The CDR3 runs 14 residues. The CDR3, as DNA: TGCGCCAGCAGTTCGGGGGGGAGCTCCTACGAGCAGTACTTC. It translates to CASSSGGSSYEQYF. Full variable domain (missing parts from reference TRBV5-1 and TRBJ2-7): KAGVTQTPRYLIKTRGQQVTLSCSPISGHRSVSWYQQTPGQGLQFLFEYFSETQRNKGNFPGRFSGRQFSNSRSEMNVSTLELGDSALYLCASSSGGSSYEQYFGPGTRLTVT.

The V and J genes are TRBV7-2 and TRBJ2-5; a possible D gene is TRBD2 (6 bases). The CDR3 consists of 14 residues. V was shortened by 4 bases and J by 5 bases, with 14 bases between the two germline ends. The germline CDR1 and CDR2 sequences are SGHTA and FQGNSA. The chain's CDR3 is CASSSETSSETQYF. The CDR3 DNA sequence: TGTGCCAGCAGCTCCGAGACTAGTTCGGAGACCCAGTACTTC.

The chain joins TRBV5-1 to TRBJ2-1, with D perhaps matching TRBD2 (5 bases). Germline V CDR1 and CDR2: SGHRS, YFSETQ. V shed 2 bases and J shed 9 bases, with 15 bases lying between them. This CDR3 has 14 amino acids. In nucleotides, the CDR3 is TGCGCCAGCAGCTTATCCTCGGGTGGGAGTGAGCAGTTCTTC. Amino acid sequence: CASSLSSGGSEQFF.

The J gene is TRBJ2-3, the V gene TRBV3-1 (or the pseudogene TRBV3-2), with 8 positions matching TRBD2. The CDR3 contains 17 residues. The V and J ends lost 3 bases and 0 bases, in that order; junction bases with no gene match: 8. The germline V gene has CDR1 LGHDT and CDR2 YNNKEL (reference sequence). The DNA of the CDR3 is TGTGCCAGCAGCCATGTTGCGACTAGCGCTAGCACAGATACGCAGTATTTT. As protein: CASSHVATSASTDTQYF.

The genes are TRBV20-1 and TRBJ2-1, with 11 bases lining up with TRBD2. CDR1 is DFQATT and CDR2 is SNEGSKA in the germline V gene (reference sequence). J lost 4 bases, V lost 3 bases, and 5 bases had no gene match. This CDR3 region has 15 residues. The CDR3 coding sequence is TGCAGTGCTAGTGGTAGCGGGGGGGCTTACAATGAGCAGTTCTTC. Residues: CSASGSGGAYNEQFF.